This TCR beta chain stems from a study of cytotoxic CD8 clonotypes in ibrutinib-treated CLL. Deletions cut 4 bases from V and 1 base from J, with 13 bases between. The CDR3 has 16 amino acids. Germline CDR1 is SGHTA and CDR2 is FQGTGA. Data came from immunoSEQ multiplex PCR; TCRdb stores just in-frame clones and leaves some out. The profile covers 200,000 to 250,000 clones, with roughly 70% appearing a single time and 15% taken by the ten largest. The sample here was PBMCs, taken after 24 months of ibrutinib treatment. This sequence joins TRBV7-3 and TRBJ2-2; D tentatively fits TRBD1 or TRBD2 (5 bases each). The TCR was taken from a human donor with chronic lymphocytic leukemia. The CDR3 reads CASSSIGALNTGELFF. The CDR3 DNA follows: TGTGCCAGCAGCTCCATCGGGGCCCTGAACACCGGGGAGCTGTTTTTT.